This T cell receptor beta chain was found in a study of blood T cell repertoires in COVID-19. Study information: T cells, B-cell-depleted T cells, or PBMCs provided the cDNA or gDNA that served as material.

Ages ranged from about 18 to 100 years, with residence in around 24 US areas. V lost 0 bases and J lost 9, with 13 bases in between. The germline CDR1 and CDR2 sequences are SGHRS and YFSETQ. The CDR3 runs 14 residues. Generated by immunoSEQ multiplex PCR, the TCRdb table keeps only in-frame clones and is missing some. Among about 440,000 clones, 80% to 95% were seen once, and the ten largest hold more than 0.55%. Sequenced: PBMCs or T cells enriched from blood (not recorded which). The sequence came from a man aged 18 to 29 who had recovered from COVID-19. V gene TRBV5-1 combines with J gene TRBJ2-1; weak D call: TRBD1 (5 bases). The CDR3 loop reads CASSLEGAKGEQFF. The CDR3, as DNA: TGCGCCAGCAGCTTGGAAGGGGCCAAGGGTGAGCAGTTCTTC. The full variable domain, completed using reference TRBV5-1 and TRBJ2-1, is KAGVTQTPRYLIKTRGQQVTLSCSPISGHRSVSWYQQTPGQGLQFLFEYFSETQRNKGNFPGRFSGRQFSNSRSEMNVSTLELGDSALYLCASSLEGAKGEQFFGPGTRLTVL.